This paragraph covers one T cell receptor (beta chain) sequence. One junction end disagrees with the germline gene, perhaps due to a read error. Sequencing used immunoSEQ multiplex PCR; TCRdb keeps in-frame clones, though not all of them. The table has about 370,000 clones, around 92% seen once. Germline lookup yields CDR1 SSHAT and CDR2 FNYEAQ (reference sequence). The CDR3 is 15 amino acids. This record belongs to a study of blood T cell repertoires in COVID-19. Seattle researchers signed up patients amid active infection and tracked them longitudinally. Source material: peripheral blood. V and J are TRBV7-7 and TRBJ2-7; TRBD2 agrees at 10 bases. This sequence was found in a woman aged 25 to 39 with COVID-19, enrolled during active disease. CDR3 in amino acids: CASSPLAGSSYEQYF. The CDR3 coding sequence is TGTGCTAGCAGCCCACTAGCGGGGAGCTCCTACGAGCAGTACTTC.